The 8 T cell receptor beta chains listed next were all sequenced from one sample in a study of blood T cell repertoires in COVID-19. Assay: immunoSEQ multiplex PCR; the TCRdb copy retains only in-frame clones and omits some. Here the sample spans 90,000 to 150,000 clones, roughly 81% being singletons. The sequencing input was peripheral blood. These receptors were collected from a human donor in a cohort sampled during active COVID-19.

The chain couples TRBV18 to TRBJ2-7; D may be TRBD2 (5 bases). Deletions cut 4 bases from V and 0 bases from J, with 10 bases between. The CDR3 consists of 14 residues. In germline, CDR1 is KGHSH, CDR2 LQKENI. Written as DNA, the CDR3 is TGTGCCAGCTCACAAGTGGGGAGCTCCTACGAGCAGTACTTC. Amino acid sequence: CASSQVGSSYEQYF.

CDR3 DNA sequence: TGTGCCTGGAGGGTTAAACAGGGATATAGCAATCAGCCCCAGCATTTT. Its translation is CAWRVKQGYSNQPQHF. The chain joins TRBV30 to TRBJ1-5, with D perhaps matching TRBD1 (6 bases). Per the germline V gene, CDR1 is GTSNPN and CDR2 is SVGIG (reference sequence). The V end was cut by 3 bases, the J end by 0 bases, with 15 bases between. The CDR3 loop spans 16 amino acids. Together with reference TRBV30 and TRBJ1-5, the CDR3 gives the full variable domain: SQTIHQWPATLVQPVGSPLSLECTVEGTSNPNLYWYRQAAGRGLQLLFYSVGIGQISSEVPQNLSASRPQDRQFILSSKKLLLSDSGFYLCAWRVKQGYSNQPQHFGDGTRLSIL.

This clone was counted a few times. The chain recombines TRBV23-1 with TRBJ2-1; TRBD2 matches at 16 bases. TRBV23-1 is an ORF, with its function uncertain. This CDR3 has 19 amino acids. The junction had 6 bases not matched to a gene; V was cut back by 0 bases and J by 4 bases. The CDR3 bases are TGCGCCAGCAGTCAATCGTCGGGACTAGCGGGAGGGGGTTACAATGAGCAGTTCTTC. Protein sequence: CASSQSSGLAGGGYNEQFF.

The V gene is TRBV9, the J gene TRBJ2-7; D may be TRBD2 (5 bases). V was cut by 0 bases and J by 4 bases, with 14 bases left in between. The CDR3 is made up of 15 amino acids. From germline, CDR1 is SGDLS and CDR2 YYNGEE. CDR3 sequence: CASSVAVSRDYEQYF. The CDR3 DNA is TGTGCCAGCAGCGTAGCGGTCTCGAGGGATTACGAGCAGTACTTC.

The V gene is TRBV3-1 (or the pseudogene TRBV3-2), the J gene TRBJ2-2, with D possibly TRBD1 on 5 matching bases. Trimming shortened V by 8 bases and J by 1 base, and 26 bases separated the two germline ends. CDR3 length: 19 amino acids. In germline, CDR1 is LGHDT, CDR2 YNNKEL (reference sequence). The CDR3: CASPSPSGSRRWNTGELFF. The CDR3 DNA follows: TGTGCCAGCCCGTCCCCCTCAGGGTCCCGAAGGTGGAACACCGGGGAGCTGTTTTTT.

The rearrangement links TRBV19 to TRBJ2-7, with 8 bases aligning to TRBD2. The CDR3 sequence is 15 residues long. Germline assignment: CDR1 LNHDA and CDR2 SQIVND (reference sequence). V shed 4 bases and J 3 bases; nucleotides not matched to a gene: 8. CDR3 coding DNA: TGTGCCAGTAGTACCAAAACTAGCGGAGGCTACGAGCAGTACTTC. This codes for CASSTKTSGGYEQYF. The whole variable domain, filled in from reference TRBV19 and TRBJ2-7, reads DGGITQSPKYLFRKEGQNVTLSCEQNLNHDAMYWYRQDPGQGLRLIYYSQIVNDFQKGDIAEGYSVSREKKESFPLTVTSAQKNPTAFYLCASSTKTSGGYEQYFGPGTRLTVT.

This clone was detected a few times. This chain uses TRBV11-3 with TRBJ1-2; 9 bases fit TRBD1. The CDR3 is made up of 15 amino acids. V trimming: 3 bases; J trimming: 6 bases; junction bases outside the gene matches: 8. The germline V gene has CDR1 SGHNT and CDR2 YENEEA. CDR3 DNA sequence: TGTGCCAGCAGCTTCCCTCCTTACAGGGGGCATGGCTACACCTTC. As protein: CASSFPPYRGHGYTF.

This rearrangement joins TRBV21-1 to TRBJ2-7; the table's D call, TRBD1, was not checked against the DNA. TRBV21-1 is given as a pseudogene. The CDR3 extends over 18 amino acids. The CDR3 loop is CASSKGDSSDRAPYEQYF. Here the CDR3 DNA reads TGTGCCAGCAGCAAAGGGGATTCCTCTGACAGGGCCCCCTACGAGCAGTACTTC.